The 10 T cell receptor beta chains in this list originate from one sample, sequenced in a study of cytomegalovirus exposure and HLA in healthy donors. 60 Vbeta and 13 Jbeta primers were used in PCR. Sequencing used immunoSEQ multiplex PCR; TCRdb keeps in-frame clones, though not all of them. This sample yields about 160,000 clones, of which 82% are seen a single time; more than 0.75% belongs to the top ten. The sample taken for sequencing was PBMCs. Receptors were obtained from a girl aged 2 to 9 in good health and CMV-seropositive.

The rearrangement uses TRBV7-2 and TRBJ2-5; 8 nucleotides line up with TRBD2. Germline V gene sequence: CDR1 SGHTA, CDR2 FQGNSA. The CDR3 spans 19 residues. V dropped 2 bases and J dropped 5; count of bases not matched to a gene: 19. The CDR3 DNA reads TGTGCCAGCAGCTTAAAAAGACTCCGGAGCGGGAGAACTACGGAGACCCAGTACTTC. Translated, it gives CASSLKRLRSGRTTETQYF.

The rearrangement links TRBV4-1 to TRBJ2-7; D possibly corresponds to TRBD2 (7 bases). The CDR3 covers 15 residues. V shed 1 base and J shed 5 bases, with 15 bases lying between them. Germline V gives CDR1 MGHRA, CDR2 YSYEKL. CDR3 in DNA: TGCGCCAGCAGCCAAGTCCCCCGGGGGGCACACGAGCAGTACTTC. It encodes CASSQVPRGAHEQYF.

This clone was picked up one time. The chain uses TRBV5-1 and TRBJ2-7, with D possibly matching TRBD1 (6 bases). This CDR3 region has 15 residues. V gave up 5 bases and J gave up 0 bases, with 15 bases separating them. Looked up from germline, CDR1 is SGHRS and CDR2 is YFSETQ. The CDR3 DNA reads as TGCGCCAGCAGAGGGGTACAGGGAGCCTCCTACGAGCAGTACTTC. Its translation: CASRGVQGASYEQYF. The full variable domain, completed using reference TRBV5-1 and TRBJ2-7, is KAGVTQTPRYLIKTRGQQVTLSCSPISGHRSVSWYQQTPGQGLQFLFEYFSETQRNKGNFPGRFSGRQFSNSRSEMNVSTLELGDSALYLCASRGVQGASYEQYFGPGTRLTVT.

This clone was counted between two and nine times. The rearrangement uses TRBV19 and TRBJ1-2; TRBD1 matches 7 bases. The V and J ends lost 7 bases and 8 bases, in that order; junction bases with no gene match: 7. CDR3 length equals 12 residues. Germline V gives CDR1 LNHDA, CDR2 SQIVND (reference sequence). The CDR3 DNA reads TGTGCCAGTACCCAGCAGGGGGGAGGCTACACCTTC. Translating it yields CASTQQGGGYTF.

The V and J genes are TRBV5-6 and TRBJ1-5; 7 bases match TRBD1. Trimming at V came to 4 bases and at J to 5 bases, leaving 9 bases not matched to a gene. From germline, CDR1 is SGHDT and CDR2 YYEEEE. The CDR3 covers 15 residues. The CDR3 DNA follows: TGTGCCAGCAGCCATTTCGACAGGGCGCATCAGCCCCAGCATTTT. It specifies CASSHFDRAHQPQHF.

In its sample, this clone was seen a few times. V usage is TRBV19 and J usage is TRBJ2-1; TRBD1 is a possible D gene (6 bases). The CDR3 totals 13 residues. Germline V gene lookup returns CDR1 LNHDA and CDR2 SQIVND (reference sequence). V lost 4 bases to trimming and J lost 6 bases, with 10 bases between them. The CDR3 region has the DNA TGTGCCAGTAGTACCGGACAGCTCAATGAGCAGTTCTTC. Protein: CASSTGQLNEQFF.

V usage is TRBV30 and J usage is TRBJ2-3, with 10 bases matching TRBD1. V lost 2 bases to trimming and J lost 2 bases; unmatched junction nucleotides: 4. The germline V gene has CDR1 GTSNPN and CDR2 SVGIG (reference sequence). The CDR3 consists of 15 residues. The CDR3 spells CAWSQGQGITDTQYF. CDR3 bases: TGTGCCTGGAGTCAGGGACAGGGGATCACAGATACGCAGTATTTT.

V and J are TRBV11-2 and TRBJ1-1; 9 bases map to TRBD1. This CDR3 spans 16 amino acids. The V and J ends lost 4 bases and 5 bases, in that order; junction bases with no gene match: 11. The germline V gene encodes CDR1 SGHAT and CDR2 FQNNGV. The CDR3 DNA is TGTGCCAGCAGCTCCGGCCACAGGGGGCCTGGGACTGAAGCTTTCTTT. It translates to CASSSGHRGPGTEAFF.

This clone was seen more than once but under ten times. This rearrangement joins TRBV5-1 to TRBJ2-7; perhaps TRBD2 as D (5 bases). The ends were cut back, 5 bases at V and 2 bases at J, with 14 bases in the middle. Germline CDR1 is SGHRS and CDR2 is YFSETQ. The CDR3 totals 14 residues. The CDR3 DNA reads as TGCGCCAGCAGACCAACGGGAACTCCCTACGAGCAGTACTTC. Protein: CASRPTGTPYEQYF.

The chain has TRBV4-1 and TRBJ1-4, with D perhaps matching TRBD1 (6 bases). Looked up from germline, CDR1 is MGHRA and CDR2 is YSYEKL. V lost 0 bases and J lost 4, with 9 bases in between. The CDR3 loop spans 15 amino acids. CDR3 protein: CASSQDPRGNEKLFF. CDR3 nucleotides: TGCGCCAGCAGCCAAGACCCCAGGGGTAATGAAAAACTGTTTTTT.